The present T cell receptor (beta chain) was sequenced within a study of spatial heterogeneity in lung cancer. This CDR3 comprises 15 residues. Germline V lookup: CDR1 SGHRS, CDR2 YFSETQ. V was clipped by 4 bases and J by 0 bases, with 11 bases between them. This clonotype was detected a few times. Antigen: not known. This beta chain is a stray read from a library made for alpha chains; its abundance is not meaningful. Each CDR3 protein gets one entry after TCRdb re-called the 5' RACE reads with MiXCR. The table has fewer than 20,000 distinct CDR3 sequences, 4.5% to 7.5% seen once; the top ten hold approximately 10%. As to time point: sample taken at primary tumor resection. Researchers sequenced whole RNA taken from tumor, nontumor lung or frozen PBMC without sorting. Overall study findings and caveats: Mutation counts in tumors were tracked by counts of expanded intratumoral alpha and beta TCRs.

The TCR was taken from a female donor with early-stage non-small cell lung cancer. The chain has TRBV5-1 and TRBJ2-1; maybe TRBD2 (6 bases). The sequenced sample was lung tumor tissue, obtained at surgery. The CDR3 loop reads CASSPGGFSYNEQFF. The CDR3 nucleotides are TGCGCCAGCAGCCCCGGGGGATTCTCCTACAATGAGCAGTTCTTC.